Each of the 10 T cell receptor beta chains below was sequenced from the same sample in a study of blood T cells in healthy people across ages. The second PCR ran roughly 6 to 12 cycles with a sample-barcoded 5' primer and J-beta primers. TCRdb ran MiXCR on the 5' RACE reads and lists one entry per CDR3 protein. The sample has roughly 720,000 distinct CDR3 sequences, 53% seen once; the top ten hold roughly 37%. The sample comprised blood. The receptors were sampled from a man older than 75 in good health.

Only one count was recorded for this clonotype. V usage is TRBV12-3 or TRBV12-4 and J usage is TRBJ2-3, with D unclear. The V end was cut by 5 bases, the J end by 6 bases, with 18 bases between. This CDR3 has 15 amino acids. The CDR3 spells CASSDGMARADTQYF. The CDR3 nucleotides read TGTGCCAGCAGTGACGGCATGGCGAGAGCTGATACGCAGTATTTT.

This chain links TRBV12-3 or TRBV12-4 with TRBJ2-5; D remains unclear. Trimming removed 6 bases at V and 4 bases at J, with 12 bases between. The CDR3 is 13 residues long. The CDR3 region has the DNA TGTGCCAGCAGAGATCCGGCTTCAGAGACCCAGTACTTC. As protein: CASRDPASETQYF.

In its sample, this clonotype was seen a few times. V usage is TRBV11-3 and J usage is TRBJ2-1; D is undetermined. V lost 3 bases, J lost 4 bases, and 7 bases lay in between. This CDR3 has 13 amino acids. Germline lookup yields CDR1 SGHNT and CDR2 YENEEA. The DNA for the CDR3 is TGTGCCAGCAGCTTGGAAGCTTACAATGAGCAGTTCTTC. Protein: CASSLEAYNEQFF.

The rearrangement links TRBV7-9 to TRBJ2-5; D remains ambiguous. This CDR3 is 14 amino acids long. V gave up 3 bases and J gave up 13 bases, with 21 bases separating them. CDR1 and CDR2 (germline): SEHNR, FQNEAQ (reference sequence). The CDR3 is CASSLTRSTSRGYF. The DNA for the CDR3 is TGTGCCAGCAGCTTGACAAGATCTACGAGCAGAGGGTACTTC.

This clonotype was seen a handful of times. This chain connects TRBV4-1 to TRBJ2-7; TRBD1 agrees at 8 bases. V dropped 4 bases and J dropped 6; count of bases not matched to a gene: 8. The CDR3 has 14 amino acids. Germline loops: CDR1 MGHRA, CDR2 YSYEKL. The CDR3 DNA is TGCGCCAGCAGCCCGAGGACAGGGTTCTCCGAGCAGTACTTC. Translated, it gives CASSPRTGFSEQYF.

The V and J genes are TRBV3-1 and TRBJ1-1; D uncertain. Germline V CDR1 and CDR2: LGHDT, YNNKEL (reference sequence). The CDR3 sequence is 15 residues long. V lost 3 bases to trimming and J lost 4 bases, with 15 bases between them. For the CDR3, the DNA is TGTGCCAGCAGCCACGGGCCGGCGGTGTGCACTGAAGCTTTCTTT. Translated: CASSHGPAVCTEAFF. The entire variable domain, with the rest obtained from reference TRBV3-1 and TRBJ1-1, is as follows: DTAVSQTPKYLVTQMGNDKSIKCEQNLGHDTMYWYKQDSKKFLKIMFSYNNKELIINETVPNRFSPKSPDKAHLNLHINSLELGDSAVYFCASSHGPAVCTEAFFGQGTRLTVV.

The genes are TRBV3-1 and TRBJ2-4; 14 positions agree with TRBD2. In germline, CDR1 is LGHDT, CDR2 YNNKEL (reference sequence). The trim removed 3 bases at V and 9 bases at J, leaving 7 bases unmatched. CDR3 length: 16 residues. For the CDR3, the DNA is TGTGCCAGCAGCCAGGGGACTAGCGGGAGTAGTGGCATTCAGTACTTC. It codes for CASSQGTSGSSGIQYF. The whole variable domain, filled in from reference TRBV3-1 and TRBJ2-4, reads DTAVSQTPKYLVTQMGNDKSIKCEQNLGHDTMYWYKQDSKKFLKIMFSYNNKELIINETVPNRFSPKSPDKAHLNLHINSLELGDSAVYFCASSQGTSGSSGIQYFGAGTRLSVL.

The chain recombines TRBV6-5 with TRBJ1-4; TRBD1 matches 11 bases. Trimming removed 2 bases from V and 10 bases from J; junction bases left unmatched: 0. Germline CDR1 MNHEY, CDR2 SVGAGI. The CDR3 contains 13 residues. The CDR3 here is CASSYGTGGKLFF. The CDR3 DNA sequence: TGTGCCAGCAGTTACGGGACAGGGGGAAAACTGTTTTTT.

A single count supports this clonotype. The chain has TRBV6-5 and TRBJ2-5, with D perhaps matching TRBD1 or TRBD2 (5 bases each). V lost 0 bases and J 11 bases, leaving 25 bases between the germline ends. CDR3 length: 17 amino acids. Germline-derived CDR1 and CDR2 are MNHEY and SVGAGI. The DNA for the CDR3 is TGTGCCAGCAGTTACTCCGGGGACGTGGCGGTCCAGGGTAGGCAGTACTTC. Translating gives CASSYSGDVAVQGRQYF.

This clonotype occurred many times. The chain combines TRBV5-1 with TRBJ2-7; possible D gene TRBD1, 5 bases. The CDR3 sequence is 13 residues long. Per the germline V gene, CDR1 is SGHRS and CDR2 is YFSETQ. Trimming removed 4 bases from V and 2 bases from J, with 10 bases in between. DNA for the CDR3: TGCGCCAGCAGCCCTGACAGACCCTACGAGCAGTACTTC. Residues: CASSPDRPYEQYF. Supplemented by reference TRBV5-1 and TRBJ2-7, the full variable domain reads KAGVTQTPRYLIKTRGQQVTLSCSPISGHRSVSWYQQTPGQGLQFLFEYFSETQRNKGNFPGRFSGRQFSNSRSEMNVSTLELGDSALYLCASSPDRPYEQYFGPGTRLTVT.